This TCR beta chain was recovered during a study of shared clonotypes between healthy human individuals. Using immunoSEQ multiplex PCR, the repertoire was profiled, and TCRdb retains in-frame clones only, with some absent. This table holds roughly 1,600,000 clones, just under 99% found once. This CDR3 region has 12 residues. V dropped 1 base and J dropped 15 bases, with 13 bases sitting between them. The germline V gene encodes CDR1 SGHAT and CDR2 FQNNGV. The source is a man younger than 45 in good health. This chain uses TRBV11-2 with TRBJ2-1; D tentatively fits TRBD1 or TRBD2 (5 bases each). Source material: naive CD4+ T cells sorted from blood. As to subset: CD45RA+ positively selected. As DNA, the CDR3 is TGTGCCAGCAGCTTAGGAGTTTTTGGGGGGTTCTTC. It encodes CASSLGVFGGFF.